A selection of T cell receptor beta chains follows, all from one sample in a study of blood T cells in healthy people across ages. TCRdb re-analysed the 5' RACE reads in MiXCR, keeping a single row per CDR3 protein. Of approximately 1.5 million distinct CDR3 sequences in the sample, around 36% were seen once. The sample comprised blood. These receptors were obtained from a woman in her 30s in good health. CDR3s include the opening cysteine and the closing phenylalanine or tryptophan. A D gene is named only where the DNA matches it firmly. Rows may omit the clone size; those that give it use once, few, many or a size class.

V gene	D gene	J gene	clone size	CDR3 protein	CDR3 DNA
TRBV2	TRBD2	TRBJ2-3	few	CASRSGRASTDTQYF	TGTGCCAGCAGAAGCGGGAGGGCTAGCACAGATACGCAGTATTTT
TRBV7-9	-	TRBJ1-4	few	CASSPPGPNEKLFF	TGTGCCAGCAGCCCGCCCGGGCCTAATGAAAAACTGTTTTTT
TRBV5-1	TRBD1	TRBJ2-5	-	CASSSRQGSETQYF	TGCGCCAGCAGCTCAAGACAGGGAAGCGAGACCCAGTACTTC
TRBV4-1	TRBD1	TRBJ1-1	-	CASSQGKRTGKNTEAFF	TGCGCCAGCAGCCAAGGAAAACGGACAGGGAAGAACACTGAAGCTTTCTTT
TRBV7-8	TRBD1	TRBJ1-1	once	CASSKDRGKLSTEAFF	TGTGCCAGCAGCAAAGACAGGGGAAAATTAAGCACTGAAGCTTTCTTT
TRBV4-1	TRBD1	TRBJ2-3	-	CASSQELGTVRGTQYF	TGCGCCAGCAGCCAAGAACTTGGGACAGTGCGTGGTACGCAGTATTTT
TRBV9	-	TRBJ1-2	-	CASSESPRGTNYGYTF	TGTGCCAGCAGCGAGAGCCCCCGGGGGACGAACTATGGCTACACCTTC
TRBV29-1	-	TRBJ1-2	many	CSVEADNYGYTF	TGCAGCGTTGAAGCTGATAACTATGGCTACACCTTC
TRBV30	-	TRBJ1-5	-	CAWSAGRANQPQHF	TGTGCCTGGAGTGCGGGCAGAGCCAATCAGCCCCAGCATTTT
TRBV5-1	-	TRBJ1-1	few	CASSEYQGAAEAFF	TGCGCCAGCTCCGAGTACCAAGGGGCCGCTGAAGCTTTCTTT
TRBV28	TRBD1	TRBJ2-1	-	CASSLIPTGEDNEQFF	TGTGCCAGCAGTTTAATTCCGACAGGGGAGGACAATGAGCAGTTCTTC
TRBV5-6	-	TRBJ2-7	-	CASSLHSGDYEQYF	TGTGCCAGCAGCCTACATTCAGGGGACTACGAGCAGTACTTC
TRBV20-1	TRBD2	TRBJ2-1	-	CSARALAGDHNEQFF	TGCAGTGCTAGAGCGCTAGCGGGAGATCACAATGAGCAGTTCTTC
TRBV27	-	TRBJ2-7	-	CASSPRGLQYNEQYF	TGTGCCAGCAGTCCCCGGGGGTTACAGTACAATGAGCAGTACTTC
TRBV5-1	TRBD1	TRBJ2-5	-	CASSTSGTEETQYF	TGCGCCAGCAGCACCTCCGGGACAGAAGAGACCCAGTACTTC